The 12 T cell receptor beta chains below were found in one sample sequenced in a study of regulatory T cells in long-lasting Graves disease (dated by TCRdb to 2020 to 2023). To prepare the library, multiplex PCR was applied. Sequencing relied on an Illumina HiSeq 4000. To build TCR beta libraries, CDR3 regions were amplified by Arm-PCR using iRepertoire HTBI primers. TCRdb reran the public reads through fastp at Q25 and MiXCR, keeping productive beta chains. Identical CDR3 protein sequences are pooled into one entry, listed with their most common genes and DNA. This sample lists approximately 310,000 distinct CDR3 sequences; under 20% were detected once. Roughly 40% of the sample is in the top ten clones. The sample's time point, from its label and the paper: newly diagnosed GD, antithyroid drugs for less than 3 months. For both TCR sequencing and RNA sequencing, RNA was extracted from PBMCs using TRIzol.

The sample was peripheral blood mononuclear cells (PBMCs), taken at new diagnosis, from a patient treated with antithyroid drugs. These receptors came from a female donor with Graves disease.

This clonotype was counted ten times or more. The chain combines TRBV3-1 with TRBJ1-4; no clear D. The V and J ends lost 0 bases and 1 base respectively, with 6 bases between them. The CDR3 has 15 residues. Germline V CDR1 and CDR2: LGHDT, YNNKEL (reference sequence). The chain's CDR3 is CASSQEWVTNEKLFF. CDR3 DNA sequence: TGTGCCAGCAGCCAAGAATGGGTAACTAATGAAAAACTGTTTTTT. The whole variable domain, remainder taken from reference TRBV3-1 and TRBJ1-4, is DTAVSQTPKYLVTQMGNDKSIKCEQNLGHDTMYWYKQDSKKFLKIMFSYNNKELIINETVPNRFSPKSPDKAHLNLHINSLELGDSAVYFCASSQEWVTNEKLFFGSGTQLSVL.

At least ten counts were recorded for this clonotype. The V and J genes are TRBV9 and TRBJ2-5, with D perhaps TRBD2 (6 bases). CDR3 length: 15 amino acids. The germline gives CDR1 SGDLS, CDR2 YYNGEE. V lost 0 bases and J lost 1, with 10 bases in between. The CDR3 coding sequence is TGTGCCAGCAGCGTAGCTGGGACTGCCCAAGAGACCCAGTACTTC. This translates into CASSVAGTAQETQYF. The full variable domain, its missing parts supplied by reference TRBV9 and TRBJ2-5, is DSGVTQTPKHLITATGQRVTLRCSPRSGDLSVYWYQQSLDQGLQFLIQYYNGEERAKGNILERFSAQQFPDLHSELNLSSLELGDSALYFCASSVAGTAQETQYFGPGTRLLVL.

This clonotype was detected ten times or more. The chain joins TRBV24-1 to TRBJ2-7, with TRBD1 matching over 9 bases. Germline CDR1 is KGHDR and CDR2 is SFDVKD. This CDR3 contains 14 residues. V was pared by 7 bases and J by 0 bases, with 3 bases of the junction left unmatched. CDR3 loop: CATRETGGSYEQYF. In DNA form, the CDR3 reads TGTGCCACCAGGGAGACAGGGGGCTCCTACGAGCAGTACTTC.

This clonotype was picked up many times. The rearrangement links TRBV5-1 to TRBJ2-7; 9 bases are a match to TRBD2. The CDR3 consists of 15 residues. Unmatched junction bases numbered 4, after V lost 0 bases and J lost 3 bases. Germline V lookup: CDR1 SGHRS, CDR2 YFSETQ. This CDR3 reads CASSLETSGLYEQYF. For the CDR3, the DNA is TGCGCCAGCAGCTTGGAGACTAGCGGACTCTACGAGCAGTACTTC.

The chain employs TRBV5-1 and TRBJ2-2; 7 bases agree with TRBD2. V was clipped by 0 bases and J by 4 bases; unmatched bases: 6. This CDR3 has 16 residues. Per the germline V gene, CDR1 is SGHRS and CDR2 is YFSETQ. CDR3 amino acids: CASSLDLAEVTGELFF. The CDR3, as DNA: TGCGCCAGCAGCTTGGACCTAGCGGAGGTCACCGGGGAGCTGTTTTTT.

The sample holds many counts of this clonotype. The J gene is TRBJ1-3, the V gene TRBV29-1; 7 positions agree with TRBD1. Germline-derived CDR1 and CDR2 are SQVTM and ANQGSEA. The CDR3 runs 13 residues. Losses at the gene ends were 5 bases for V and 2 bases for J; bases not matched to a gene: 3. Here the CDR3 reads CSVLQGTGNTIYF. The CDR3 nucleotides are TGCAGCGTTCTACAGGGGACTGGAAACACCATATATTTT.

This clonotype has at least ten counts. The CDR3 DNA reads TGTGCCAGCATCGGTGCCTCTAGCGGCTACGAGCAGTACTTC. Its protein is CASIGASSGYEQYF. The V call is TRBV12-3 or TRBV12-4, the J call TRBJ2-7; 7 bases line up with TRBD2. The CDR3 has 14 amino acids. V dropped 7 bases and J dropped 3; count of bases not matched to a gene: 9.

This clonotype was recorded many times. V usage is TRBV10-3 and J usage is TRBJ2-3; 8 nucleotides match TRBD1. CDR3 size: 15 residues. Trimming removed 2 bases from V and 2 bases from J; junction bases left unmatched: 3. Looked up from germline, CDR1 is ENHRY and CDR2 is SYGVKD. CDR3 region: CAISEDRGDTDTQYF. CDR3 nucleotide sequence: TGTGCCATCAGTGAGGACAGGGGCGACACAGATACGCAGTATTTT.

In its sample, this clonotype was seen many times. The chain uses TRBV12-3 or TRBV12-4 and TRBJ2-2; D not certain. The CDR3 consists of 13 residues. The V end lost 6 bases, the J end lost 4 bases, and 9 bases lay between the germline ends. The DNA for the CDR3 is TGTGCCAGCAGCCCATTGAGCACCGGGGAGCTGTTTTTT. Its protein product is CASSPLSTGELFF.

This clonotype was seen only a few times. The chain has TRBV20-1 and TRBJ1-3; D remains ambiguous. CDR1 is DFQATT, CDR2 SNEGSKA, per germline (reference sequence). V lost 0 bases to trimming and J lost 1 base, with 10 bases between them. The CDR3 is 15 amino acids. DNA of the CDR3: TGCAGTGCTAGAGATATAACCGTTTCTGGAAACACCATATATTTT. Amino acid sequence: CSARDITVSGNTIYF.

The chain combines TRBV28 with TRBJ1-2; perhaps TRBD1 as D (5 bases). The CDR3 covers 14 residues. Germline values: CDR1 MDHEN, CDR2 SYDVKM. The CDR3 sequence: CAVSPPGSFYGYTF. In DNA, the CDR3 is TGTGCGGTGTCCCCACCAGGGAGTTTCTATGGCTACACCTTC.

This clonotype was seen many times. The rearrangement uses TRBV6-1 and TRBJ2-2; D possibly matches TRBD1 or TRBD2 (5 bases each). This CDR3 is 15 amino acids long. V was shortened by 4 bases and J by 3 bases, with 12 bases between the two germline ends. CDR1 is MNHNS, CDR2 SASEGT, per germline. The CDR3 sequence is CASSVALGDTGELFF. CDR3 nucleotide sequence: TGTGCCAGCAGTGTGGCCCTGGGGGACACCGGGGAGCTGTTTTTT.